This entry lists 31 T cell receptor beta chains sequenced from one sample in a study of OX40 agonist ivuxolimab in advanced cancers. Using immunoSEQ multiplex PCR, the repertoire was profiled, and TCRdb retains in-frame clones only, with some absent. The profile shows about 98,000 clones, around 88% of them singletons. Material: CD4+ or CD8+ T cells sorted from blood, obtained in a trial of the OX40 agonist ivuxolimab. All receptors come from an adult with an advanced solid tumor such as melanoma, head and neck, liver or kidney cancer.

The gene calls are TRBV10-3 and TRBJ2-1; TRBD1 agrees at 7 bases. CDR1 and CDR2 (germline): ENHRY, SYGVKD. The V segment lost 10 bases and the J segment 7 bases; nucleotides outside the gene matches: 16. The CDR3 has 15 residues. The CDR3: CASAATGALGNEQFF. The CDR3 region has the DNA TGTGCCAGCGCCGCTACAGGGGCGTTGGGTAATGAGCAGTTCTTC.

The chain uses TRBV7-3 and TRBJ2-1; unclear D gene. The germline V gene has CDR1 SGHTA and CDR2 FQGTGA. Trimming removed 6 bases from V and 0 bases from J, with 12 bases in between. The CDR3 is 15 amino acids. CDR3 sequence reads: CASSPAASSYNEQFF. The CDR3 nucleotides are TGTGCCAGCAGTCCGGCTGCGAGCTCCTACAATGAGCAGTTCTTC. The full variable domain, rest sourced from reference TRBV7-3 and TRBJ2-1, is GAGVSQTPSNKVTEKGKYVELRCDPISGHTALYWYRQSLGQGPEFLIYFQGTGAADDSGLPNDRFFAVRPEGSVSTLKIQRTERGDSAVYLCASSPAASSYNEQFFGPGTRLTVL.

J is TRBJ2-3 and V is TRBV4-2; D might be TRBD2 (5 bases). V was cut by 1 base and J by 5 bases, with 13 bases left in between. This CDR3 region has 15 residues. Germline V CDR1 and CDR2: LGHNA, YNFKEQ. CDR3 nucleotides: TGTGCCAGCAGCCAAGTCTTCGGAGGTGGAGATACGCAGTATTTT. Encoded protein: CASSQVFGGGDTQYF.

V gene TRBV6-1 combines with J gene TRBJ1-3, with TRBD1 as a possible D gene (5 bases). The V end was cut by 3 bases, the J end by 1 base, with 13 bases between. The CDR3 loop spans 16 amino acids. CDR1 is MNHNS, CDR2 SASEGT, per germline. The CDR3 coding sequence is TGTGCCAGCAGTGACCAATTCCCAGGGTCTGGAAACACCATATATTTT. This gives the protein CASSDQFPGSGNTIYF.

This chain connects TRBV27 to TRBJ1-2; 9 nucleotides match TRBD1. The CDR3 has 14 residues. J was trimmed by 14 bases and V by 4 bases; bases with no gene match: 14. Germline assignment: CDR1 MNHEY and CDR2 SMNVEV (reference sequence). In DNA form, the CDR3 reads TGTGCCAGCAGTTCCAGCGGGACAGGGTTTTCAGGGACCTTC. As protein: CASSSSGTGFSGTF.

This CDR3 is CSGGTENTEAFF. CDR3 coding DNA: TGCAGCGGGGGGACAGAGAACACTGAAGCTTTCTTT. The chain links TRBV29-1 to TRBJ1-1; 7 nucleotides match TRBD1. The germline V gene encodes CDR1 SQVTM and CDR2 ANQGSEA. The CDR3 totals 12 residues. V was clipped by 7 bases and J by 1 base; unmatched bases: 3. Supplemented by reference TRBV29-1 and TRBJ1-1, the full variable domain reads SAVISQKPSRDICQRGTSLTIQCQVDSQVTMMFWYRQQPGQSLTLIATANQGSEATYESGFVIDKFPISRPNLTFSTLTVSNMSPEDSSIYLCSGGTENTEAFFGQGTRLTVV.

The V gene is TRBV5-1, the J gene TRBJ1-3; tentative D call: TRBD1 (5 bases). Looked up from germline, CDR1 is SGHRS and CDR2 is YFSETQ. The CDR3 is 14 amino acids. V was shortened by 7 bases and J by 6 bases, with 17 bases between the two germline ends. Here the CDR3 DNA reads TGCGCCAGCTTCGACAGATCCCTATCAAACACCATATATTTT. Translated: CASFDRSLSNTIYF.

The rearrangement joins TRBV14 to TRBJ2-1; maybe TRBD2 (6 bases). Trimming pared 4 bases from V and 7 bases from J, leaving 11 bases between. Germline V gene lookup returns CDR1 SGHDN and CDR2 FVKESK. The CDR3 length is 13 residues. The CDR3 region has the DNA TGTGCCAGCAGCCGATGGGGGGTTAATGAGCAGTTCTTC. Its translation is CASSRWGVNEQFF.

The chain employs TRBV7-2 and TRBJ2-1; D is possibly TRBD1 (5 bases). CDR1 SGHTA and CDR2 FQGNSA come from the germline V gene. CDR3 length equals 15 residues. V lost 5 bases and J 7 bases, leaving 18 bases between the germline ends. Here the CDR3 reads CASSSLGAVRNEQFF. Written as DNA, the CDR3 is TGTGCCAGCAGCAGCTTAGGGGCAGTGAGGAATGAGCAGTTCTTC.

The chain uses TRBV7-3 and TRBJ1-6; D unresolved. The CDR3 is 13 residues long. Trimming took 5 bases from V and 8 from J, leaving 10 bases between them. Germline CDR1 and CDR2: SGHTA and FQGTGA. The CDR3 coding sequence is TGTGCCAGCAGCCGAAGTTGGGATTCACCCCTCCACTTT. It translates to CASSRSWDSPLHF.

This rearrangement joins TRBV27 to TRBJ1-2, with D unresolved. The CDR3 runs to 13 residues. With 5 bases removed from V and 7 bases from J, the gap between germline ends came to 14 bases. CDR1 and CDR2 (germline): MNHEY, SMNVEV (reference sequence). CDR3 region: CASSPPARGGYTF. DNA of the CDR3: TGTGCCAGCAGTCCCCCCGCACGGGGTGGCTACACCTTC.

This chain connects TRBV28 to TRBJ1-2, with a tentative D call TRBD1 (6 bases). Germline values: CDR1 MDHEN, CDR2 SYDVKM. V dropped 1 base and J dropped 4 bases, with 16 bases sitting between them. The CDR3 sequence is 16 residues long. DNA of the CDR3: TGTGCCAGCAGTTTATACAGGGCCCTTTCTATCTATGGCTACACCTTC. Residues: CASSLYRALSIYGYTF.

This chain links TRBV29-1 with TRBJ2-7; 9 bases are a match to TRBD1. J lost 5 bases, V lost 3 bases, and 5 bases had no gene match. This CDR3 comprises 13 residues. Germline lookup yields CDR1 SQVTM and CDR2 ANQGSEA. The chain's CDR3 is CSVEGQGTHEQYF. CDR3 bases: TGCAGCGTTGAGGGACAGGGAACGCACGAGCAGTACTTC.

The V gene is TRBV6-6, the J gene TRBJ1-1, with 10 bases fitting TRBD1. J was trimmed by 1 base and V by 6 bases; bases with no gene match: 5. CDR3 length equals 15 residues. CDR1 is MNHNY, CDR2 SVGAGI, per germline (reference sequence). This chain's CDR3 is CASSRDRGQNTEAFF. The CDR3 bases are TGTGCCAGCAGCCGGGACAGGGGACAGAACACTGAAGCTTTCTTT.

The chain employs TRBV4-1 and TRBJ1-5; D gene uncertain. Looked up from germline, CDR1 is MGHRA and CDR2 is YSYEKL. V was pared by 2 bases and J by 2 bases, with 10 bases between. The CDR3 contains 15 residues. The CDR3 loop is CASSQHSGGNQPQHF. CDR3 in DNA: TGCGCCAGCAGCCAACATTCGGGAGGCAATCAGCCCCAGCATTTT.

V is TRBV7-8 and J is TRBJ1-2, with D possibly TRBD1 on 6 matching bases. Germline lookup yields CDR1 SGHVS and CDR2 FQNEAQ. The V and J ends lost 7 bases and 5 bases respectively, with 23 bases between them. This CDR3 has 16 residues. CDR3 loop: CASTSLGQRTIYGYTF. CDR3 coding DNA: TGTGCCAGCACCTCACTCGGACAGCGGACGATTTATGGCTACACCTTC.

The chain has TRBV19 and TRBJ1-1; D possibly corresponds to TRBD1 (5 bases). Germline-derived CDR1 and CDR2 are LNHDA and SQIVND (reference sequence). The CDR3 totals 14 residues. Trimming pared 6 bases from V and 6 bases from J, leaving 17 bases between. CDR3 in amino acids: CASSPRGNVAEAFF. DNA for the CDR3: TGTGCCAGTAGCCCCCGGGGGAATGTGGCTGAAGCTTTCTTT.

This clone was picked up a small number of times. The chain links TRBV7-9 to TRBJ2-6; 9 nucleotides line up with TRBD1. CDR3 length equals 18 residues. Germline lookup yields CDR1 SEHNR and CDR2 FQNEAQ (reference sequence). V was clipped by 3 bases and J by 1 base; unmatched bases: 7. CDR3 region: CASSFYGTGYSGANVLTF. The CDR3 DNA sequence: TGTGCCAGCAGCTTTTACGGGACAGGGTATTCTGGGGCCAACGTCCTGACTTTC.

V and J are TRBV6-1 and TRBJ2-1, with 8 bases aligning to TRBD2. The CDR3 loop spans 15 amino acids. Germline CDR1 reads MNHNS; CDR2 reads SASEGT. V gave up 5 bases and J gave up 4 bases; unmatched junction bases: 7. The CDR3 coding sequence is TGTGCCAGCAGTTTGTCGGGGGGGAATTACAATGAGCAGTTCTTC. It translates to CASSLSGGNYNEQFF.

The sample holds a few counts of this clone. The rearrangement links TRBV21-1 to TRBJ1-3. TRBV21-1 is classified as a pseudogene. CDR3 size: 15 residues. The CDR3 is CASSKVAVRGNTIYF. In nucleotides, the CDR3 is TGTGCCAGCAGCAAAGTGGCGGTCCGAGGAAACACCATATATTTT.

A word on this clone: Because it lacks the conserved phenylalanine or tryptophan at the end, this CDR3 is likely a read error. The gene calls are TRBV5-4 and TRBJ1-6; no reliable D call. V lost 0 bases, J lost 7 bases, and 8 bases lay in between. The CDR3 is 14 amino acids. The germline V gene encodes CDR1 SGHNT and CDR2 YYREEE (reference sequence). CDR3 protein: CASSLDRLNSPLHL. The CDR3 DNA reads TGTGCCAGCAGCTTGGACAGATTAAATTCACCCCTCCACCTT.

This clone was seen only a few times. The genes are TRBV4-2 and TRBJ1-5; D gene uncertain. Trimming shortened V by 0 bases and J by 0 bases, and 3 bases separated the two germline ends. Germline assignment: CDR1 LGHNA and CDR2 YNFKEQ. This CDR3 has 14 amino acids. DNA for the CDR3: TGTGCCAGCAGCCAAGAAGGTAGCAATCAGCCCCAGCATTTT. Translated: CASSQEGSNQPQHF.

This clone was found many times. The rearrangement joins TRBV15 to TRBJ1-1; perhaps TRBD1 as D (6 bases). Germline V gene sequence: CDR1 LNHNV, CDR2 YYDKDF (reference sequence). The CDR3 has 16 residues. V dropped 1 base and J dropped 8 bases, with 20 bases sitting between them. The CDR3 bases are TGTGCCACCAGCAGAGCCCGGTTGGTGGGGGGGACAGAAGCTTTCTTT. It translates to CATSRARLVGGTEAFF.

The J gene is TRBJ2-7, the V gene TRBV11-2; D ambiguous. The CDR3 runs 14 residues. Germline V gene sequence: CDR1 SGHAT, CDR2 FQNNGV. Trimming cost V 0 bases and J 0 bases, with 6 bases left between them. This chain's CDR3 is CASSLDRASYEQYF. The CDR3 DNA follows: TGTGCCAGCAGCTTAGATAGGGCCTCCTACGAGCAGTACTTC.

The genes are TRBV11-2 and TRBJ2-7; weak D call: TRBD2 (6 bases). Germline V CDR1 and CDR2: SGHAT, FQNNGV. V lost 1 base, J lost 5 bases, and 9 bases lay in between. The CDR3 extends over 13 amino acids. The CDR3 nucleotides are TGTGCCAGCAGCTTAGGGGGACTGAACGAGCAGTACTTC. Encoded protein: CASSLGGLNEQYF.

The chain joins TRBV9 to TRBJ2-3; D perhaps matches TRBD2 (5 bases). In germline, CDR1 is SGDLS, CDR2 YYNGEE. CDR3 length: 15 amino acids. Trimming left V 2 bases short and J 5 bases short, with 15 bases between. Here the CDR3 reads CASSVGSNREDTQYF. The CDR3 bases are TGTGCCAGCAGCGTGGGTAGTAATCGGGAAGATACGCAGTATTTT.

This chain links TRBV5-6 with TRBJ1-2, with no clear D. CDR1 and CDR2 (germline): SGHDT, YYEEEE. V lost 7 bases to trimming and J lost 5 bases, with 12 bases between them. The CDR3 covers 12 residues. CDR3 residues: CASGNSRYGYTF. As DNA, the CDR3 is TGTGCCAGCGGTAACAGCCGATATGGCTACACCTTC.

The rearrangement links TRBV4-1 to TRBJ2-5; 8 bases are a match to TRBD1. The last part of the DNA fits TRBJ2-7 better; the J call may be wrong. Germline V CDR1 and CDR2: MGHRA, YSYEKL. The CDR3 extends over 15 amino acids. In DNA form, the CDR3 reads TGCGCCAGCAGCCAAGCCCAGACAGGGGCCTACGAGCAGTACTTC. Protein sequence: CASSQAQTGAYEQYF.

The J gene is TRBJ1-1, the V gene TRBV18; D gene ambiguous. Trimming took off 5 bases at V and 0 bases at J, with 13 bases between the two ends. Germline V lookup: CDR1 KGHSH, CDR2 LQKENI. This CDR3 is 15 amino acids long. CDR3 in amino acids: CASSFTDVMNTEAFF. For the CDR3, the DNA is TGTGCCAGCTCATTCACAGACGTCATGAACACTGAAGCTTTCTTT.

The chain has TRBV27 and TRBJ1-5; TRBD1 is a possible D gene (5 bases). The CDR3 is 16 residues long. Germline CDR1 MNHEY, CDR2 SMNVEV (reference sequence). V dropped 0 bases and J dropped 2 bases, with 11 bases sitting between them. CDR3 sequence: CASSLSGGSGNQPQHF. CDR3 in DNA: TGTGCCAGCAGTTTATCGGGGGGTTCGGGCAATCAGCCCCAGCATTTT.

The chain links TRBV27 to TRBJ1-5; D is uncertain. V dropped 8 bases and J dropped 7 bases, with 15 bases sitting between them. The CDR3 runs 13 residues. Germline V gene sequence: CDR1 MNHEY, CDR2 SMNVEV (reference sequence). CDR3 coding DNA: TGTGCCAGCCCGGGAGAGGGCGGGCAGCCCCAGCATTTT. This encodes CASPGEGGQPQHF.